Listed here are 10 T cell receptor beta chains from one sample, sequenced in a study of OX40 agonist ivuxolimab in advanced cancers. TCRdb keeps only in-frame clones here, not all; method: immunoSEQ multiplex PCR. The sample lists 90,000 to 150,000 clones, 80% to 90% occurring once. The input for sequencing was CD4+ or CD8+ T cells sorted from blood, taken in a trial of the OX40 agonist ivuxolimab. Receptors originate from an adult with an advanced solid tumor such as melanoma, head and neck, liver or kidney cancer.

The rearrangement uses TRBV5-5 and TRBJ1-2; 7 nucleotides agree with TRBD1. The trim removed 0 bases at V and 4 bases at J, leaving 6 bases unmatched. Germline values: CDR1 SGHKS, CDR2 YYEKEE (reference sequence). This CDR3 spans 15 amino acids. The DNA of the CDR3 is TGTGCCAGCAGCTTGGATGGGACAGAGGGCTATGGCTACACCTTC. Its protein is CASSLDGTEGYGYTF.

V and J are TRBV6-5 and TRBJ2-7, with 7 bases aligning to TRBD2. Trimming took 6 bases from V and 3 from J; bases not matched to a gene: 8. Germline assignment: CDR1 MNHEY and CDR2 SVGAGI. The CDR3 is 14 amino acids. CDR3 bases: TGTGCCAGCAGCCTAGTTGCGGGGGTCTACGAGCAGTACTTC. Translation gives CASSLVAGVYEQYF.

The CDR3 loop is CASSHDRGGGGYTF. The CDR3 DNA is TGTGCCAGCAGCCATGACAGGGGTGGAGGTGGCTACACCTTC. The chain joins TRBV6-5 to TRBJ1-2; 8 bases are a match to TRBD1. CDR3 size: 14 residues. J gave up 7 bases and V 6 bases, and 10 bases lay outside the gene matches. Germline CDR1 and CDR2: MNHEY and SVGAGI.

This clone was seen a single time. The J gene is TRBJ1-5, the V gene TRBV5-6, with TRBD1 matching over 7 bases. CDR1 is SGHDT, CDR2 YYEEEE, per germline. V was clipped by 4 bases and J by 0 bases; unmatched bases: 4. The CDR3 spans 15 residues. The CDR3 DNA is TGTGCCAGCAGCCGGGGACAGAGTAGCAATCAGCCCCAGCATTTT. It specifies CASSRGQSSNQPQHF.

V is TRBV6-1 and J is TRBJ1-2; D ambiguous. This CDR3 contains 14 residues. The germline V gene has CDR1 MNHNS and CDR2 SASEGT. Trimming took 1 base from V and 4 from J, leaving 10 bases between them. CDR3 region: CASSEGSTGYGYTF. For the CDR3, the DNA is TGTGCCAGCAGTGAAGGGAGTACTGGCTATGGCTACACCTTC.

The chain is built from TRBV4-3 and TRBJ2-4; 10 positions match TRBD1. Germline values: CDR1 LGHNA, CDR2 YSLEER. Trimming cost V 5 bases and J 6 bases; bases outside gene matches: 10. CDR3 length: 16 residues. The CDR3 here is CASSYSVGTGANIQYF. In DNA, the CDR3 is TGCGCCAGCAGCTACTCAGTAGGGACAGGGGCAAACATTCAGTACTTC.

The J gene is TRBJ1-2, the V gene TRBV6-5; 7 bases are a match to TRBD1. This CDR3 has 13 amino acids. CDR1 is MNHEY and CDR2 is SVGAGI in the germline V gene. V gave up 6 bases and J gave up 6 bases; unmatched junction bases: 7. The CDR3, as DNA: TGTGCCAGCAGGCGAACTACAGGGGATGGCTACACCTTC. It specifies CASRRTTGDGYTF.

The chain has TRBV6-5 and TRBJ2-3; D is unclear. This CDR3 is built from 14 residues. Per the germline V gene, CDR1 is MNHEY and CDR2 is SVGAGI. V was pared by 8 bases and J by 4 bases, with 16 bases between. Here the CDR3 reads CASGPSGRADTQYF. The DNA for the CDR3 is TGTGCCAGCGGCCCATCTGGTCGCGCAGATACGCAGTATTTT.

The chain joins TRBV5-4 to TRBJ2-5, with no clear D. The J call could be wrong; TRBJ2-7 is a better fit for the DNA end. The CDR3 is made up of 15 amino acids. Germline V gene sequence: CDR1 SGHNT, CDR2 YYREEE (reference sequence). Here the CDR3 DNA reads TGTGCCAGCAGCTTGTTATCCACCTCATCCTACGAGCAGTACTTC. Amino acids: CASSLLSTSSYEQYF.

J is TRBJ1-3 and V is TRBV7-2; D is uncertain. Germline V gene lookup returns CDR1 SGHTA and CDR2 FQGNSA. This CDR3 is 16 amino acids long. V was shortened by 4 bases and J by 4 bases, with 17 bases between the two germline ends. In DNA, the CDR3 is TGTGCCAGCAGCTCAGCTATTGCAGGAAGAGGAAACACCATATATTTT. Protein: CASSSAIAGRGNTIYF.